This T cell receptor (beta chain) was obtained from a study of lymphopenia after photon versus proton radiotherapy. The study, taken as a whole, reports: After lymphocyte nadir, photon-treated repertoires showed oligoclonal expansion, especially CD8+ Temra. Under photons, naive T cells and diversity fell while effector/memory populations rose.

TCRdb's table, derived via immunoSEQ multiplex PCR, lists solely in-frame clones and lacks some. The table shows 30,000 to 40,000 clones, with 80% to 95% occurring only once. This clone was recorded once. Its antigen is unknown. In germline, CDR1 is SGHTA, CDR2 FQGNSA. The CDR3 covers 15 residues. J lost 1 base, V lost 5 bases, and 5 bases had no gene match. This chain joins TRBV7-2 and TRBJ2-5, with TRBD2 matching 9 bases. This sample comprised peripheral blood, obtained from a patient treated with photon-based radiotherapy. The TCR was taken from a man in his 60s with cholangiocarcinoma. CDR3 in amino acids: CASSPTSGPQETQYF. As DNA, the CDR3 is TGTGCCAGCAGCCCGACTAGCGGACCCCAAGAGACCCAGTACTTC.